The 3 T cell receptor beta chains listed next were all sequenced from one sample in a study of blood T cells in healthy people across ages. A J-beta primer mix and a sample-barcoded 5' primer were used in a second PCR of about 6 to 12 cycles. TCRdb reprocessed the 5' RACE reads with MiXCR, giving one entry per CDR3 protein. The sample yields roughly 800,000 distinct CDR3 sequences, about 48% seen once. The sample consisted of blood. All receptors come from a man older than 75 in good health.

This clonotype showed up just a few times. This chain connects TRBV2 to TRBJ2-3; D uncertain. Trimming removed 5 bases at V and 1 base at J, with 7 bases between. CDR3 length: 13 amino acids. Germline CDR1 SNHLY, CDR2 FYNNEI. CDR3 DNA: TGTGCCAGCAGTACCCTCGGCACAGATACGCAGTATTTT. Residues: CASSTLGTDTQYF. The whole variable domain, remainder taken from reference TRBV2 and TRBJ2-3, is EPEVTQTPSHQVTQMGQEVILRCVPISNHLYFYWYRQILGQKVEFLVSFYNNEISEKSEIFDDQFSVERPDGSNFTLKIRSTKLEDSAMYFCASSTLGTDTQYFGPGTRLTVL.

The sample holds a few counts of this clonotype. The CDR3 DNA sequence: TGTGCCATCAGTGAAAGGGGGCAGGGCGCCTATGGCTACACCTTC. Amino acids: CAISERGQGAYGYTF. The chain links TRBV10-3 to TRBJ1-2, with 7 bases lining up with TRBD1. Trimming at V came to 3 bases and at J to 4 bases, leaving 8 bases not matched to a gene. The CDR3 is 15 amino acids. In germline, CDR1 is ENHRY, CDR2 SYGVKD.

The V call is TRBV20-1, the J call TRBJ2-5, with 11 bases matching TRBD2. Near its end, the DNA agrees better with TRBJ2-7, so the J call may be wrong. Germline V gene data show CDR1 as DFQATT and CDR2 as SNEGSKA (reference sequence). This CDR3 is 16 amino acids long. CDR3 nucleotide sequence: TGCAGTGCTAGAGTGGTTACTAGCGGGAGTTCCTACGAGCAGTACTTC. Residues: CSARVVTSGSSYEQYF.